This TCR beta chain was recorded in a study of T-cell reconstitution after alpha-beta-depleted transplantation in children. Whole-study findings and limits: The main origin of T-cell counts and diversity one year after transplant was newly produced T cells. Where alpha-beta T cells came from about two months after transplant was reportedly several hundred expanded graft clones. For some patients, TCRbeta diversity was high at day 60 because of recipient T cells and thymic progenitors that survived.

To note about this clonotype: What it recognizes is unknown.

During its preparation, the TCRbeta library received unique molecular identifiers. Each CDR3 protein gets one entry after TCRdb re-called the PCR reads with MiXCR. Of a few hundred thousand distinct CDR3 sequences in the sample, under 15% were seen once. Per the germline V gene, CDR1 is MNHNS and CDR2 is SASEGT. The CDR3 sequence is 16 residues long. Losses at the gene ends were 4 bases for V and 4 bases for J; bases not matched to a gene: 10. The material sequenced was PBMCs, mostly from graft donor cells, taken 360 days after TCRalphabeta/CD19-depleted stem cell transplant. The chain couples TRBV6-1 to TRBJ2-5, with 9 bases fitting TRBD1. This clonotype originated in a male patient between 5 and 17 years old who had a stem cell transplant for acute myeloid leukemia, so the T cells may come from the graft donor. The CDR3 sequence: CASSAPGQGTGETQYF. As DNA, the CDR3 is TGTGCCAGCAGTGCCCCCGGACAGGGGACGGGAGAGACCCAGTACTTC.